This T cell receptor (beta chain) is from a study of cytomegalovirus exposure and HLA in healthy donors. Vbeta (60) and Jbeta (13) primers were used in the PCR. Only in-frame clones appear in the TCRdb table, and some are missing; sequencing was by immunoSEQ multiplex PCR. In the table there are under 130,000 clones, roughly 70% of which are singletons. The CDR3 sequence is 14 residues long. V lost 0 bases and J lost 4, with 7 bases in between. Germline CDR1 and CDR2: PRHDT and FYEKMQ (reference sequence). V gene TRBV13 combines with J gene TRBJ2-1, with D tentatively TRBD2 (5 bases). This sequence originates from a man aged 35 to 55 in good health and CMV-seropositive. Sequences were obtained from PBMCs. DNA of the CDR3: TGTGCCAGCAGCTTAGGAGGGAGTTACAATGAGCAGTTCTTC. This codes for CASSLGGSYNEQFF.